The clone carrying this TCR beta chain appeared a single time. This specimen comes from a study of blood T cell repertoires in COVID-19. Under the authors' procedure: Estimation of nucleated cell counts was performed using reference gene primer amplification. Here immunoSEQ multiplex PCR was the method, and the copy in TCRdb shows in-frame clones only, minus some. V and J calls and clone size come straight from that table; D and trimming were deduced from the DNA. The sample holds roughly 70,000 clones; approximately 89% are singletons and the top ten take roughly 2.6%. Sequencing was carried out using peripheral blood. This clonotype originated in a man in his fifties or sixties with COVID-19, enrolled during active disease.

CDR3 bases: TGTGCCATCAGTGAGAGGACAGACTACAATGAGCAGTTCTTC. Translated, it gives CAISERTDYNEQFF. The V call is TRBV10-3, the J call TRBJ2-1; possibly TRBD1 for D (6 bases). V was trimmed by 2 bases and J by 3 bases, leaving 8 bases between them. Germline V gene sequence: CDR1 ENHRY, CDR2 SYGVKD. There are 14 residues in the CDR3.